This record concerns one TCR beta chain sequence. Its antigen is undetermined. As it was prepared, the TCRbeta library received unique molecular identifiers. TCRdb re-called the PCR reads through MiXCR, storing one row per CDR3 protein. The sample lists around 960,000 distinct CDR3 sequences, about 29% occurring once. J lost 0 bases, V lost 0 bases, and 5 bases had no gene match. The length of the CDR3 is 16 residues. Germline V gives CDR1 DFQATT, CDR2 SNEGSKA (reference sequence). These data originate in a study of T-cell reconstitution after alpha-beta-depleted transplantation in children. Study observations and caveats: The origin of alpha-beta T cells about two months after transplant was reportedly several hundred expanded graft clones. T-cell counts and diversity at one year post-transplant came mainly from newly produced T cells.

The chain has TRBV20-1 and TRBJ2-4; TRBD2 aligns across 7 bases. This sample comprised PBMCs, mostly from graft donor cells, obtained 360 days after TCRalphabeta/CD19-depleted stem cell transplant. This sequence originates from a boy under two years old who had a stem cell transplant for SCID, so the T cells may come from the graft donor. In DNA, the CDR3 is TGCAGTGCTAGAGAGGGAGCGGGGCAAGCCAAAAACATTCAGTACTTC. Its translation is CSAREGAGQAKNIQYF.